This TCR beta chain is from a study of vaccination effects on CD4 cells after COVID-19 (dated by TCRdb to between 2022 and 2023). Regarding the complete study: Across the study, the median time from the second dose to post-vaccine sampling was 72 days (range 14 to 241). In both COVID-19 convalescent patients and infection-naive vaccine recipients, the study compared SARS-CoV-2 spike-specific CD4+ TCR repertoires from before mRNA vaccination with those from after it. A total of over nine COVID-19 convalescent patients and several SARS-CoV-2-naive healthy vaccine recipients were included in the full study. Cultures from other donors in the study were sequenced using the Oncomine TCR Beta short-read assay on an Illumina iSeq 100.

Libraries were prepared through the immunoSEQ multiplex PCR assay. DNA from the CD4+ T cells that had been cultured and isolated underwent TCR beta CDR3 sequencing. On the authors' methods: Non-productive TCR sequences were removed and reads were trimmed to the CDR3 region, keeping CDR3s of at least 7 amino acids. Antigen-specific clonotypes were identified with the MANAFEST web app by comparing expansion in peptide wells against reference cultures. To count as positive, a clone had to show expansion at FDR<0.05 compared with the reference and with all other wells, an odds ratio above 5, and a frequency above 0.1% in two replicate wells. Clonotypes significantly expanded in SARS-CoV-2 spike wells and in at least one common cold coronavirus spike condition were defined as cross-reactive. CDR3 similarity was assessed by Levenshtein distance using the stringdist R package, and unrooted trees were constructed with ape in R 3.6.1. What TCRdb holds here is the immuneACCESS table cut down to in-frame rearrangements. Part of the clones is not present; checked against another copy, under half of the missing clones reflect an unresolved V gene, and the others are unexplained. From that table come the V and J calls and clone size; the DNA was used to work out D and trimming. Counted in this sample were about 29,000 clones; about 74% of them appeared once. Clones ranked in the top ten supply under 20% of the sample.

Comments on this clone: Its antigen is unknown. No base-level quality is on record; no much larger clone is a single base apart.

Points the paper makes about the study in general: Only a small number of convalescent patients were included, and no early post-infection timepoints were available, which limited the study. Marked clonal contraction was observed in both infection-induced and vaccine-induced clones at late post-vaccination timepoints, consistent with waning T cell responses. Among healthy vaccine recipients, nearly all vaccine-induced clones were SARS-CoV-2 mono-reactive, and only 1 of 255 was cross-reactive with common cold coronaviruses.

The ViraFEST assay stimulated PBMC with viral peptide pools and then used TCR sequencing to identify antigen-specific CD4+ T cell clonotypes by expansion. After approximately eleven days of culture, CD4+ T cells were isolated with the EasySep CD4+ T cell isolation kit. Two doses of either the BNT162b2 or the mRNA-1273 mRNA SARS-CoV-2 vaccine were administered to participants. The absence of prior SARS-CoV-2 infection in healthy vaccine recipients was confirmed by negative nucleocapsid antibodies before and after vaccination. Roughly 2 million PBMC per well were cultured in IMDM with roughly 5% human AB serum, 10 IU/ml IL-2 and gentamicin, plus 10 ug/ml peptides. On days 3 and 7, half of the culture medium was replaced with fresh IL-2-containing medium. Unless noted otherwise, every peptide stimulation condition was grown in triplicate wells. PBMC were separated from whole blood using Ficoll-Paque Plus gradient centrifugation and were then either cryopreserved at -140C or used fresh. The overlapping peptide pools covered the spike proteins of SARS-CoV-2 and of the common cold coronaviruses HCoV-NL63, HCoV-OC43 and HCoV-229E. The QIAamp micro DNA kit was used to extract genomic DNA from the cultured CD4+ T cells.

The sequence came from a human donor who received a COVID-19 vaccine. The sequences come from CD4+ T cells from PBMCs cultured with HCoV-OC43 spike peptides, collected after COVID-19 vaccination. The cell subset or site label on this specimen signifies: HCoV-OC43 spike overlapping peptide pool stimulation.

For the CDR3, the sequence is CASSWARDYEQYF. The nucleotide sequence reads TGTGCCAGCAGCTGGGCTCGGGACTACGAGCAGTACTTC. Rearrangement joined TRBV5-4 to TRBJ2-7, and perhaps TRBD2 as D gene, on 5 matching bases. V lost 3 bases and J lost 3 bases; the stretch between them is 10 bases long. CDR1 SGHNT and CDR2 YYREEE are derived from the germline V gene (reference sequence). The CDR3 runs 13 amino acids, cysteine and phenylalanine included. This entry keeps only the CDR3 DNA: 39 bases, framed from base 1.